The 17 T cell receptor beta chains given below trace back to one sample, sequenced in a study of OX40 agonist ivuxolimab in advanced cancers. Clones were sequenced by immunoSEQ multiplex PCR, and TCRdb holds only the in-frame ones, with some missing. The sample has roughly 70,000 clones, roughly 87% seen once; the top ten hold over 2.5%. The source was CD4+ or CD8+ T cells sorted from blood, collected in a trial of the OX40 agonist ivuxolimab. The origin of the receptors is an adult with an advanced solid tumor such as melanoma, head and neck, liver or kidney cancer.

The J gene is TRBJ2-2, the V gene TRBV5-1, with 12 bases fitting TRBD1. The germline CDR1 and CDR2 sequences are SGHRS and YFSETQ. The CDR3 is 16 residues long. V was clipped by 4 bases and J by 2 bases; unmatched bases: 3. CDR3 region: CASSKGQGANTGELFF. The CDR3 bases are TGCGCCAGCAGCAAGGGACAGGGGGCTAACACCGGGGAGCTGTTTTTT.

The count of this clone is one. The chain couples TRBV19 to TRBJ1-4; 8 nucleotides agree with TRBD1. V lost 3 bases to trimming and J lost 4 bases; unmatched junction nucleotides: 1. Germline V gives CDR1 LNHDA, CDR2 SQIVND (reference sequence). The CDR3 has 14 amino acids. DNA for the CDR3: TGTGCCAGTAGTATGACAGGGGTTAATGAAAAACTGTTTTTT. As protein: CASSMTGVNEKLFF.

The CDR3 loop reads CASEGSFEYEQYF. The CDR3 nucleotides are TGTGCCAGCGAGGGCTCTTTTGAATACGAGCAGTACTTC. The chain employs TRBV6-1 and TRBJ2-7; possibly TRBD2 for D (5 bases). The CDR3 consists of 13 residues. Germline V gene sequence: CDR1 MNHNS, CDR2 SASEGT. V lost 8 bases to trimming and J lost 4 bases, with 15 bases between them.

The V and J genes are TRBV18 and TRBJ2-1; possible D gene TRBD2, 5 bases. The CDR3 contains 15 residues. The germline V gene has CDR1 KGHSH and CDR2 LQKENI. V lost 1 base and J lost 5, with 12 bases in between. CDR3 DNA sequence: TGTGCCAGCTCACCACTAGCGTCGCGTAACAATGAGCAGTTCTTC. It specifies CASSPLASRNNEQFF.

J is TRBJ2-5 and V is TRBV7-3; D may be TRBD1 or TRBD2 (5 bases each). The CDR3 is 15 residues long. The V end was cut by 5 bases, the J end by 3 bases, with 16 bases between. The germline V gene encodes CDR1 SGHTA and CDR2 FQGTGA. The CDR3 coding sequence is TGTGCCAGCAGCCACTCCGGGACCGGCAAAGAGACCCAGTACTTC. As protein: CASSHSGTGKETQYF.

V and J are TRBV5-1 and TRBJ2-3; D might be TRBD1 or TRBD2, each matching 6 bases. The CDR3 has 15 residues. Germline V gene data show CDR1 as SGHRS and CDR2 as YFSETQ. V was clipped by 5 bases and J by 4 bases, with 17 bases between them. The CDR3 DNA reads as TGCGCCAGCAGGTACGGGACGAGGGGGGCAGATACGCAGTATTTT. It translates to CASRYGTRGADTQYF.

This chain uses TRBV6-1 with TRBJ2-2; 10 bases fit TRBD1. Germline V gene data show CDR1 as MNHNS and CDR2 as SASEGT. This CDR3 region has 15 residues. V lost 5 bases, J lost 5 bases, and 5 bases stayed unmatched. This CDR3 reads CASSPDRGLTGELFF. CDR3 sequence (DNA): TGTGCCAGCAGTCCCGACAGGGGGCTGACCGGGGAGCTGTTTTTT.

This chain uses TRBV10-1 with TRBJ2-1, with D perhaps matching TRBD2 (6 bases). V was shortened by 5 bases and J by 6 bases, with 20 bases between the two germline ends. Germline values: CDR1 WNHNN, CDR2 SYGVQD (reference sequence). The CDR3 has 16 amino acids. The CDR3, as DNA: TGCGCCAGCAGTCCCGTCTGGAGGGCGGGCGCCAATGAGCAGTTCTTC. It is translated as CASSPVWRAGANEQFF.

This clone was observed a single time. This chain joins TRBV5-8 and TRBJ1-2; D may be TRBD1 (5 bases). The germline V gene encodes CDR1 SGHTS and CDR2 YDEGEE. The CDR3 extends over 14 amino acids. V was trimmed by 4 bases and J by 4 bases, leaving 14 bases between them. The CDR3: CASSAQVISYGYTF. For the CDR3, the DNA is TGTGCCAGCAGCGCACAGGTGATCAGCTATGGCTACACCTTC.

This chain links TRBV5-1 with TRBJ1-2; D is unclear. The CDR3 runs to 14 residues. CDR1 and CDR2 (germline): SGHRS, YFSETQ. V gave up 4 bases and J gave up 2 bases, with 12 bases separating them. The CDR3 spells CASSPGGNNYGYTF. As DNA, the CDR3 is TGCGCCAGCAGCCCGGGTGGGAACAACTATGGCTACACCTTC.

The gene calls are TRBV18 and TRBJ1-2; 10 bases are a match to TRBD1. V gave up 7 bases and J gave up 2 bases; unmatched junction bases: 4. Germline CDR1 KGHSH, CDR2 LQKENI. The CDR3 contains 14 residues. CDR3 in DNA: TGTGCCAGCTTTCCGGGACAGGGGAACTATGGCTACACCTTC. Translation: CASFPGQGNYGYTF.

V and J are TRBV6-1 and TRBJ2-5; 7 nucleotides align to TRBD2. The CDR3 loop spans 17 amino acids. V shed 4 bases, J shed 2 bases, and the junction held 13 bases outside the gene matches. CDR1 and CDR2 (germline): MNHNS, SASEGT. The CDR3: CASSAPPWASGQETQYF. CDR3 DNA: TGTGCCAGCAGTGCCCCTCCGTGGGCTAGCGGACAAGAGACCCAGTACTTC.

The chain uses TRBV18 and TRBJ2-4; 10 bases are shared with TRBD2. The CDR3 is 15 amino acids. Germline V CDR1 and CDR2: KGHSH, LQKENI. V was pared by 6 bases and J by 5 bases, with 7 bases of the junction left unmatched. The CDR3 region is CASSERLAGENIQYF. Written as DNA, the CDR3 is TGTGCCAGCTCGGAGAGGCTAGCGGGGGAAAACATTCAGTACTTC.

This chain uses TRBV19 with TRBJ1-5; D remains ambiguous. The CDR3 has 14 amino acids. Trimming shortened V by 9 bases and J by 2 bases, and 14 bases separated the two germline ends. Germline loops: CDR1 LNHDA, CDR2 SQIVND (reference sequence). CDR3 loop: CASGVAGGNQPQHF. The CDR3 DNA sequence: TGTGCCAGCGGGGTAGCAGGCGGCAATCAGCCCCAGCATTTT.

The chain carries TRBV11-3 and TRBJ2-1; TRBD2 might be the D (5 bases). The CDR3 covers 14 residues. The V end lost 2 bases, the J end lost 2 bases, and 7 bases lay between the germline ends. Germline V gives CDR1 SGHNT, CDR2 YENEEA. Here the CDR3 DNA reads TGTGCCAGCAGCTTACAGCGGACCTACAATGAGCAGTTCTTC. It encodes CASSLQRTYNEQFF.

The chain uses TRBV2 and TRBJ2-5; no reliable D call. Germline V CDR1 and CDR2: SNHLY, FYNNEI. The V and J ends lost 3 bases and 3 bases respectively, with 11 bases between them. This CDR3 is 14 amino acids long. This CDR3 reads CASSDRSLKETQYF. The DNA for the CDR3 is TGTGCCAGCAGTGACCGGTCGTTGAAAGAGACCCAGTACTTC.

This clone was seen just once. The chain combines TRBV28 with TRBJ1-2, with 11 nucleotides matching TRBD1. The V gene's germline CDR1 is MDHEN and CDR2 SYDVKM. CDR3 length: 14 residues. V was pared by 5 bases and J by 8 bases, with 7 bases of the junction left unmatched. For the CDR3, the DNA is TGTGCCAGCAGTAAACGGGACAGGGGGTTCGGCTACACCTTC. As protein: CASSKRDRGFGYTF.